These 24 T cell receptor beta chains share one sample of origin, sequenced in a study of OX40 agonist ivuxolimab in advanced cancers. Using immunoSEQ multiplex PCR, the repertoire was profiled, and TCRdb retains in-frame clones only, with some absent. This sample has under 80,000 clones, with just over 85% found just once. Material: CD4+ or CD8+ T cells sorted from blood, obtained in a trial of the OX40 agonist ivuxolimab. The receptors here all came from an adult with an advanced solid tumor such as melanoma, head and neck, liver or kidney cancer.

The genes are TRBV7-3 and TRBJ2-2; D not resolved. Germline CDR1 reads SGHTA; CDR2 reads FQGTGA. The CDR3 extends over 13 amino acids. Trimming cost V 4 bases and J 4 bases, with 7 bases left between them. CDR3 bases: TGTGCCAGCAGCTCCTCAAGCACCGGGGAGCTGTTTTTT. Its protein is CASSSSSTGELFF. The variable domain in full, completed from reference TRBV7-3 and TRBJ2-2, reads GAGVSQTPSNKVTEKGKYVELRCDPISGHTALYWYRQSLGQGPEFLIYFQGTGAADDSGLPNDRFFAVRPEGSVSTLKIQRTERGDSAVYLCASSSSSTGELFFGEGSRLTVL.

This clone was seen just once. The CDR3 sequence: CASSLSSGMGDTQYF. For the CDR3, the DNA is TGTGCCAGCAGTTTGTCTAGCGGGATGGGAGATACGCAGTATTTT. The rearrangement joins TRBV27 to TRBJ2-3; TRBD2 aligns across 9 bases. CDR3 length equals 15 residues. Looked up from germline, CDR1 is MNHEY and CDR2 is SMNVEV (reference sequence). The V and J ends lost 3 bases and 5 bases, in that order; junction bases with no gene match: 6.

The gene calls are TRBV7-3 and TRBJ1-2, with D possibly matching TRBD1 (6 bases). The CDR3 is made up of 15 amino acids. The germline V and J ends were trimmed by 3 bases and 3 bases, with 14 bases remaining between them. Germline CDR1 reads SGHTA; CDR2 reads FQGTGA. This chain's CDR3 is CASSFPQGRDYGYTF. The CDR3 coding sequence is TGTGCCAGCAGCTTCCCCCAGGGGCGCGACTATGGCTACACCTTC.

The chain couples TRBV28 to TRBJ2-7, with TRBD2 identical over 9 bases. Germline-derived CDR1 and CDR2 are MDHEN and SYDVKM. The V segment lost 5 bases and the J segment 4 bases; nucleotides outside the gene matches: 6. The CDR3 spans 14 residues. CDR3 coding DNA: TGTGCCAGCAGTCGATCGGGACTAGCATACGAGCAGTACTTC. It specifies CASSRSGLAYEQYF.

The chain recombines TRBV2 with TRBJ1-2, with 7 bases lining up with TRBD1. CDR1 and CDR2 (germline): SNHLY, FYNNEI. The CDR3 runs to 12 residues. V lost 8 bases and J lost 5; bases outside the gene matches: 5. This CDR3 reads CASRTGPYGYTF. The CDR3 coding sequence is TGTGCCAGCCGGACAGGTCCATATGGCTACACCTTC.

V is TRBV10-3 and J is TRBJ2-7; 7 positions match TRBD2. The CDR3 contains 12 residues. Germline values: CDR1 ENHRY, CDR2 SYGVKD. Trimming took 6 bases from V and 5 from J; bases not matched to a gene: 4. Here the CDR3 DNA reads TGTGCCATCAGGTGGGGACTACACGAGCAGTACTTC. It translates to CAIRWGLHEQYF.

The V call is TRBV5-4, the J call TRBJ2-6, with a tentative D call TRBD2 (5 bases). V was cut by 0 bases and J by 2 bases, with 6 bases left in between. Germline loops: CDR1 SGHNT, CDR2 YYREEE (reference sequence). This CDR3 comprises 15 residues. CDR3 sequence reads: CASSLVGAGANVLTF. CDR3 bases: TGTGCCAGCAGCTTGGTGGGAGCTGGGGCCAACGTCCTGACTTTC.

This clone is a singleton in its sample. This chain uses TRBV7-6 with TRBJ2-1, with D possibly being TRBD2 (5 bases). From germline, CDR1 is SGHVS and CDR2 FNYEAQ. The CDR3 is made up of 18 amino acids. V lost 0 bases and J lost 9, with 24 bases in between. The CDR3 DNA reads TGTGCCAGCAGCTTAGCGTCTTTCTCACTAGATCCTATAGGTGAGCAGTTCTTC. It codes for CASSLASFSLDPIGEQFF. Variable domain in full (rest from reference TRBV7-6 and TRBJ2-1): GAGVSQSPRYKVTKRGQDVALRCDPISGHVSLYWYRQALGQGPEFLTYFNYEAQQDKSGLPNDRFSAERPEGSISTLTIQRTEQRDSAMYRCASSLASFSLDPIGEQFFGPGTRLTVL.

V and J are TRBV6-4 and TRBJ2-3; 11 positions match TRBD2. J was trimmed by 5 bases and V by 4 bases; bases with no gene match: 5. From germline, CDR1 is MRHNA and CDR2 SNTAGT. The CDR3 has 15 amino acids. The CDR3 sequence: CASSALAGALDTQYF. CDR3 nucleotides: TGTGCCAGCAGTGCACTAGCGGGAGCCCTAGATACGCAGTATTTT.

This clone was counted once. V gene TRBV5-1 combines with J gene TRBJ2-2; 7 nucleotides align to TRBD1. After removal of 4 bases from V and 6 bases from J, the junction contained 12 bases not matched to a gene. This CDR3 is 16 amino acids long. CDR1 is SGHRS, CDR2 YFSETQ, per germline. CDR3 sequence (DNA): TGCGCCAGCAGCCAAGGCATAACACAGGGGCCCGGGGAGCTGTTTTTT. Amino acids: CASSQGITQGPGELFF.

The V and J genes are TRBV6-1 and TRBJ1-4, with D unclear. The germline gives CDR1 MNHNS, CDR2 SASEGT. CDR3 length: 12 residues. V was trimmed by 6 bases and J by 4 bases, leaving 6 bases between them. CDR3 nucleotide sequence: TGTGCCAGCAGAGGGATTAATGAAAAACTGTTTTTT. Encoded protein: CASRGINEKLFF.

The V call is TRBV18, the J call TRBJ2-5; D ambiguous. The germline gives CDR1 KGHSH, CDR2 LQKENI. The CDR3 contains 14 residues. Trimming took 3 bases from V and 5 from J, leaving 13 bases between them. DNA for the CDR3: TGTGCCAGCTCACCGGCAAGAAATAAGGAGACCCAGTACTTC. Amino acid sequence: CASSPARNKETQYF.

The chain recombines TRBV6-6 with TRBJ1-3; D not certain. Trimming pared 10 bases from V and 8 bases from J, leaving 15 bases between. This CDR3 region has 12 residues. Looked up from germline, CDR1 is MNHNY and CDR2 is SVGAGI (reference sequence). The CDR3 DNA reads as TGTGCCACCTCTCGGGGTACAGACACCATATATTTT. Its translation is CATSRGTDTIYF.

The gene calls are TRBV6-5 and TRBJ1-5; D is ambiguous. This CDR3 is 11 amino acids long. Between the trimmed V and J ends, which lost 6 bases and 9 bases, there was a span of 9 bases. Per the germline V gene, CDR1 is MNHEY and CDR2 is SVGAGI. Here the CDR3 reads CASSLGGPQHF. CDR3 DNA: TGTGCCAGCAGCCTCGGCGGGCCCCAGCATTTT.

This clone has only one observation. The chain is built from TRBV2 and TRBJ2-2, with 9 bases aligning to TRBD2. Germline trimming cut 5 bases from V and 4 bases from J; bases unmatched to any gene: 8. CDR3 size: 16 residues. Germline loops: CDR1 SNHLY, CDR2 FYNNEI. The CDR3 region is CASSSTGLAATGELFF. In nucleotides, the CDR3 is TGTGCCAGCAGTTCCACGGGACTAGCAGCCACCGGGGAGCTGTTTTTT. The variable domain in full, completed from reference TRBV2 and TRBJ2-2, reads EPEVTQTPSHQVTQMGQEVILRCVPISNHLYFYWYRQILGQKVEFLVSFYNNEISEKSEIFDDQFSVERPDGSNFTLKIRSTKLEDSAMYFCASSSTGLAATGELFFGEGSRLTVL.

This clone was seen a few times. This sequence joins TRBV30 and TRBJ1-5; 8 bases are shared with TRBD1. The V and J ends lost 7 bases and 3 bases, in that order; junction bases with no gene match: 14. Germline V lookup: CDR1 GTSNPN, CDR2 SVGIG (reference sequence). The CDR3 runs to 16 residues. The CDR3 protein is CAYPPRTGWVNQPQHF. CDR3 bases: TGTGCCTACCCGCCGCGGACAGGGTGGGTCAATCAGCCCCAGCATTTT.

The chain links TRBV6-5 to TRBJ1-1; no firm D call. Germline assignment: CDR1 MNHEY and CDR2 SVGAGI. The CDR3 sequence is 11 residues long. Trimming removed 5 bases at V and 7 bases at J, with 8 bases between. The CDR3 loop reads CASSDYGEAFF. CDR3 in DNA: TGTGCCAGCAGTGACTACGGTGAAGCTTTCTTT.

This sequence joins TRBV28 and TRBJ2-1; TRBD2 might be the D (5 bases). This CDR3 contains 11 residues. CDR1 and CDR2 from the germline V gene are MDHEN and SYDVKM. V lost 5 bases to trimming and J lost 12 bases, with 11 bases between them. CDR3 sequence: CASSAPEGQFF. The CDR3, as DNA: TGTGCCAGCAGTGCGCCCGAGGGGCAGTTCTTC.

V usage is TRBV10-2 and J usage is TRBJ1-2; D gene uncertain. Per the germline V gene, CDR1 is WSHSY and CDR2 is SAAADI. This CDR3 spans 15 amino acids. Between the trimmed V and J ends, which lost 0 bases and 6 bases, there was a span of 14 bases. The CDR3 here is CASSESNGEWDGYTF. Here the CDR3 DNA reads TGCGCCAGCAGTGAGTCGAACGGGGAGTGGGATGGCTACACCTTC.

This chain uses TRBV11-2 with TRBJ2-3; no firm D call. This CDR3 contains 12 residues. V lost 2 bases and J 6 bases, leaving 6 bases between the germline ends. CDR1 SGHAT and CDR2 FQNNGV come from the germline V gene. CDR3 sequence (DNA): TGTGCCAGCAGCTTAAGGTTTGATACGCAGTATTTT. This gives the protein CASSLRFDTQYF.

The chain is built from TRBV30 and TRBJ1-4, with 7 bases matching TRBD1. CDR1 and CDR2 (germline): GTSNPN, SVGIG (reference sequence). Unmatched junction bases numbered 7, after V lost 2 bases and J lost 7 bases. The CDR3 has 14 amino acids. The CDR3 DNA reads TGTGCCTGGAGTCCGACAGGGAGGGGTGAAAAACTGTTTTTT. Translating it yields CAWSPTGRGEKLFF.

This chain links TRBV10-3 with TRBJ2-3; 11 bases fit TRBD2. The V gene's germline CDR1 is ENHRY and CDR2 SYGVKD. The CDR3 is 15 residues long. The V segment lost 6 bases and the J segment 0 bases; nucleotides outside the gene matches: 2. Here the CDR3 reads CAIRTSGTSTDTQYF. CDR3 coding DNA: TGTGCCATCAGGACTAGCGGGACTAGCACAGATACGCAGTATTTT.

This chain uses TRBV5-4 with TRBJ1-1; unclear D gene. The CDR3 length is 15 residues. Trimming pared 0 bases from V and 1 base from J, leaving 10 bases between. From germline, CDR1 is SGHNT and CDR2 YYREEE (reference sequence). Here the CDR3 DNA reads TGTGCCAGCAGCTTGGTTTTGGGGTCGAACACTGAAGCTTTCTTT. Translating gives CASSLVLGSNTEAFF.

The V call is TRBV6-5, the J call TRBJ2-7; D perhaps matches TRBD1 (5 bases). V gave up 0 bases and J gave up 3 bases, with 9 bases separating them. CDR1 and CDR2 from the germline V gene are MNHEY and SVGAGI. The CDR3 spans 14 residues. DNA for the CDR3: TGTGCCAGCAGTTACTCGGGGCAGGACTACGAGCAGTACTTC. It encodes CASSYSGQDYEQYF.